Below, 13 T cell receptor beta chains from the same sample are listed, as sequenced in a study of Ad26.COV2.S vaccination and SARS-CoV-2 variants (dated by TCRdb to about 2021). Receptor amplification or capture employed the immunoSEQ multiplex PCR assay. The table comes from immuneACCESS by way of TCRdb, which keeps in-frame sequences with V and J called. Part of the clones is missing from these tables; in studies checked, under half for an unresolved V gene and the rest for unknown reasons. The sample yields under 550,000 clones; 88% were counted once. The ten largest make up 3.6% of the sample. Per the publication, the treatment or condition label means: some 20 received Ad26.COV2.S at low or high dose, single or two shots; several received placebo; per-sample allocation not given. Repertoires of vaccine and placebo recipients were sequenced from samples collected on day 63 after the first injection.

The input for sequencing was peripheral blood, taken in a trial of Ad26.COV2.S vaccine versus placebo. The receptors stem from a person between 18 and 65 years old who received the Ad26.COV2.S COVID-19 vaccine or a placebo.

About this clone: The sample carries other DNA sequences with the same CDR3. The chain is built from TRBV18 and TRBJ1-1; D perhaps matches TRBD1 (6 bases). Germline V CDR1 and CDR2: KGHSH, LQKENI. The CDR3 has 13 amino acids. The V end was cut by 6 bases, the J end by 1 base, with 9 bases between. The CDR3 here is CASSPTGNTEAFF. In DNA, the CDR3 is TGTGCCAGCTCGCCGACAGGGAACACTGAAGCTTTCTTT.

This chain joins TRBV4-1 and TRBJ2-5; TRBD2 matches at 7 bases. CDR3 size: 15 residues. The junction had 4 bases not matched to a gene; V was cut back by 1 base and J by 2 bases. Germline V gene data show CDR1 as MGHRA and CDR2 as YSYEKL. The CDR3 DNA is TGCGCCAGCAGCCAAGGCCTAGCGGAACAAGAGACCCAGTACTTC. This codes for CASSQGLAEQETQYF.

This clone was seen a single time. The gene calls are TRBV11-3 and TRBJ1-1; D uncertain. The CDR3 is made up of 13 amino acids. V was shortened by 5 bases and J by 4 bases, with 11 bases between the two germline ends. The V gene's germline CDR1 is SGHNT and CDR2 YENEEA. In DNA form, the CDR3 reads TGTGCCAGCAGCCGCCTGCGTGGCACTGAAGCTTTCTTT. This codes for CASSRLRGTEAFF.

The rearrangement uses TRBV5-8 and TRBJ2-1, with TRBD2 identical over 14 bases. The V gene end was trimmed by 4 bases and the J gene end by 6 bases; junction bases not matched to a gene: 6. Germline CDR1 SGHTS, CDR2 YDEGEE. This CDR3 comprises 16 residues. The CDR3 spells CASSVGTSGGLNEQFF. The CDR3 DNA reads TGTGCCAGCAGCGTTGGGACTAGCGGGGGCCTCAATGAGCAGTTCTTC.

This clone was seen a few times. V is TRBV9 and J is TRBJ2-2; D gene unclear. The CDR3 is 14 residues long. V lost 1 base and J lost 6, with 10 bases in between. Germline V gene sequence: CDR1 SGDLS, CDR2 YYNGEE. Here the CDR3 DNA reads TGTGCCAGCAGCGTATTCAGCAAGCCCGGGGAGCTGTTTTTT. It translates to CASSVFSKPGELFF.

This clone was seen a handful of times. The rearrangement joins TRBV28 to TRBJ1-2, with D uncertain. The CDR3 spans 16 residues. Between the trimmed V and J ends, which lost 4 bases and 4 bases, there was a span of 19 bases. The germline V gene has CDR1 MDHEN and CDR2 SYDVKM. The CDR3 here is CASSSPAGTTGYGYTF. CDR3 DNA sequence: TGTGCCAGCAGTTCGCCTGCCGGCACAACCGGCTATGGCTACACCTTC.

The genes are TRBV23-1 and TRBJ2-4, with D possibly matching TRBD2 (6 bases). TRBV23-1 has ORF status, its function being uncertain. Trimming removed 7 bases from V and 15 bases from J, with 13 bases in between. The CDR3 covers 10 residues. CDR3 sequence: CASIDTGGYF. The CDR3 DNA reads as TGCGCCAGCATAGACACCGGGGGGTACTTC.

The V and J genes are TRBV2 and TRBJ1-2; 10 bases map to TRBD1. CDR1 and CDR2 (germline): SNHLY, FYNNEI. The junction had 7 bases not matched to a gene; V was cut back by 5 bases and J by 7 bases. The CDR3 is 14 amino acids. The CDR3 region is CASSTGTGVGGYTF. As DNA, the CDR3 is TGTGCCAGCAGTACCGGGACAGGGGTAGGTGGCTACACCTTC.

The rearrangement joins TRBV4-1 to TRBJ1-4; D is ambiguous. Germline CDR1 is MGHRA and CDR2 is YSYEKL. V was shortened by 1 base and J by 8 bases, with 11 bases between the two germline ends. The CDR3 loop spans 14 amino acids. The CDR3 loop is CASSQGTLGEKLFF. In DNA form, the CDR3 reads TGCGCCAGCAGCCAAGGGACTTTGGGGGAAAAACTGTTTTTT.

The chain has TRBV3-1 (or the pseudogene TRBV3-2) and TRBJ2-3, with D possibly TRBD2 on 7 matching bases. The V gene lost 5 bases and the J gene lost 0 bases, with 9 bases spanning the gap. This CDR3 contains 14 residues. Germline values: CDR1 LGHDT, CDR2 YNNKEL (reference sequence). DNA of the CDR3: TGTGCCAGCAGCGGGGGGGCTAGCACAGATACGCAGTATTTT. Translating gives CASSGGASTDTQYF.

This rearrangement joins TRBV7-2 to TRBJ2-1; no firm D call. The V end was cut by 1 base, the J end by 3 bases, with 7 bases between. In germline, CDR1 is SGHTA, CDR2 FQGNSA. This CDR3 is 14 amino acids long. CDR3 DNA sequence: TGTGCCAGCAGCTTAGGAGTCAACTACAATGAGCAGTTCTTC. It translates to CASSLGVNYNEQFF.

The chain carries TRBV6-5 and TRBJ2-3; the D gene is possibly TRBD1 (6 bases). This CDR3 region has 13 residues. V shed 8 bases and J shed 10 bases, with 19 bases lying between them. Germline-derived CDR1 and CDR2 are MNHEY and SVGAGI. The CDR3 sequence: CASGSQGTHSQYF. CDR3 nucleotides: TGTGCCAGCGGGTCGCAGGGGACCCATTCGCAGTATTTT.

This chain links TRBV5-4 with TRBJ2-3; perhaps D is TRBD1 or TRBD2 (6 bases each). CDR1 is SGHNT, CDR2 YYREEE, per germline (reference sequence). The CDR3 has 15 amino acids. The V gene lost 5 bases and the J gene lost 5 bases, with 18 bases spanning the gap. CDR3 DNA: TGTGCCAGCAGGGGTGGAGGGGGTTACATAGATACGCAGTATTTT. Translated: CASRGGGGYIDTQYF. Full variable domain (missing parts from reference TRBV5-4 and TRBJ2-3): ETGVTQSPTHLIKTRGQQVTLRCSSQSGHNTVSWYQQALGQGPQFIFQYYREEENGRGNFPPRFSGLQFPNYSSELNVNALELDDSALYLCASRGGGGYIDTQYFGPGTRLTVL.